The 13 T cell receptor beta chains listed next were all sequenced from one sample in a study of CD8+ T cells in alopecia areata. Reverse transcription of extracted RNA yielded cDNA, which provided the sequencing template. The data were produced by immunoSEQ multiplex PCR, yet TCRdb's version contains in-frame clones alone and is incomplete. Seen here are 150,000 or so clones, around 87% observed once, and the top ten hold about 15%. The material was CD8+ T cells sorted from blood, obtained at week 0. These receptors originate from a human donor with alopecia areata.

The chain joins TRBV25-1 to TRBJ2-7, with D possibly matching TRBD1 (5 bases). CDR1 is MGHDK and CDR2 is SYGVNS in the germline V gene. The CDR3 sequence is 13 residues long. V lost 5 bases, J lost 5 bases, and 13 bases lay in between. CDR3 sequence: CASSPGHKDEQYF. DNA for the CDR3: TGTGCCAGCAGTCCCGGACACAAGGACGAGCAGTACTTC.

This clone was seen only once. The V gene is TRBV5-1, the J gene TRBJ2-7, with 7 bases aligning to TRBD1. Germline V gene sequence: CDR1 SGHRS, CDR2 YFSETQ. CDR3 length: 13 residues. With V trimmed by 3 bases and J by 3 bases, 3 bases remained unmatched. CDR3 nucleotides: TGCGCCAGCAGCTCGACAGGGATCTACGAGCAGTACTTC. It encodes CASSSTGIYEQYF.

Regarding this clone: Other DNA sequences of this sample code for an identical CDR3. The chain links TRBV29-1 to TRBJ2-2; D is tentatively TRBD1 or TRBD2 (5 bases each). The CDR3 sequence is 11 residues long. With 6 bases removed from V and 5 bases from J, the gap between germline ends came to 7 bases. Per germline, CDR1 SQVTM and CDR2 ANQGSEA. The DNA for the CDR3 is TGCAGCGTGGGGGATACCGGGGAGCTGTTTTTT. It is translated as CSVGDTGELFF.

The chain couples TRBV4-1 to TRBJ2-1; 7 nucleotides match TRBD2. Germline lookup yields CDR1 MGHRA and CDR2 YSYEKL. The length of the CDR3 is 16 residues. V shed 4 bases and J 0 bases; nucleotides not matched to a gene: 6. The CDR3 DNA is TGCGCCAGCAGCCCCCGGTCTAGCGGCTCCTACAATGAGCAGTTCTTC. Its translation: CASSPRSSGSYNEQFF.

The J gene is TRBJ2-1, the V gene TRBV29-1; D might be TRBD1 or TRBD2, each matching 5 bases. Germline V CDR1 and CDR2: SQVTM, ANQGSEA. The CDR3 is 15 amino acids. V shed 1 base and J shed 4 bases, with 14 bases lying between them. CDR3 DNA: TGCAGCGTTGAAGGAGAGGGACGGCCTTACAATGAGCAGTTCTTC. Its translation is CSVEGEGRPYNEQFF.

The gene calls are TRBV4-1 and TRBJ2-7, with 8 bases aligning to TRBD2. There are 16 residues in the CDR3. The trim removed 0 bases at V and 3 bases at J, leaving 7 bases unmatched. Germline V lookup: CDR1 MGHRA, CDR2 YSYEKL. As DNA, the CDR3 is TGCGCCAGCAGCCAAGACGCGGGAGGTGCCTACTACGAGCAGTACTTC. This encodes CASSQDAGGAYYEQYF.

The chain joins TRBV2 to TRBJ2-1; TRBD1 matches at 7 bases. The ends lost 10 bases at V and 5 bases at J; junction bases unmatched: 23. This CDR3 is 18 amino acids long. Germline CDR1 is SNHLY and CDR2 is FYNNEI. CDR3 loop: CATQDEDRPFPENNEQFF. CDR3 nucleotides: TGTGCCACCCAAGACGAGGACAGGCCTTTCCCGGAGAACAATGAGCAGTTCTTC. Together with reference TRBV2 and TRBJ2-1, the CDR3 gives the full variable domain: EPEVTQTPSHQVTQMGQEVILRCVPISNHLYFYWYRQILGQKVEFLVSFYNNEISEKSEIFDDQFSVERPDGSNFTLKIRSTKLEDSAMYFCATQDEDRPFPENNEQFFGPGTRLTVL.

J is TRBJ1-1 and V is TRBV29-1; TRBD1 might be the D (6 bases). V was clipped by 3 bases and J by 3 bases, with 11 bases between them. The length of the CDR3 is 13 residues. Germline lookup yields CDR1 SQVTM and CDR2 ANQGSEA. The DNA of the CDR3 is TGCAGCGTTGATTCGGGACAAGACACTGAAGCTTTCTTT. It encodes CSVDSGQDTEAFF.

The chain links TRBV27 to TRBJ2-5; 7 bases map to TRBD2. This CDR3 contains 15 residues. The junction had 6 bases not matched to a gene; V was cut back by 3 bases and J by 2 bases. Germline CDR1 and CDR2: MNHEY and SMNVEV (reference sequence). CDR3 bases: TGTGCCAGCAGTTTTCGCGGGAGAAGGCAAGAGACCCAGTACTTC. Protein product: CASSFRGRRQETQYF.

The chain combines TRBV5-1 with TRBJ2-5, with D uncertain. V lost 4 bases and J lost 3, with 13 bases in between. This CDR3 comprises 14 residues. CDR1 SGHRS and CDR2 YFSETQ come from the germline V gene. The CDR3 DNA is TGCGCCAGCAGCCGTACAAGCGAGGAAGAGACCCAGTACTTC. Protein: CASSRTSEEETQYF.

CDR3: CASSVAGSSYEQYF. The CDR3 DNA reads TGTGCCAGCAGTGTCGCGGGCAGCTCCTACGAGCAGTACTTC. V and J are TRBV27 and TRBJ2-7, with a weak D call TRBD2 (5 bases). CDR3 length: 14 amino acids. V lost 5 bases to trimming and J lost 0 bases, with 11 bases between them. Per the germline V gene, CDR1 is MNHEY and CDR2 is SMNVEV (reference sequence).

V and J are TRBV5-1 and TRBJ2-2; either TRBD1 or TRBD2 may supply D (5 bases each). V was pared by 4 bases and J by 3 bases, with 10 bases between. This CDR3 is built from 14 residues. Germline assignment: CDR1 SGHRS and CDR2 YFSETQ. The CDR3 DNA reads as TGCGCCAGCAGCCTCGGGACGGACACCGGGGAGCTGTTTTTT. This translates into CASSLGTDTGELFF.

The table lists this clone with a few counts. The chain is built from TRBV5-1 and TRBJ1-2; D ambiguous. V dropped 4 bases and J dropped 3 bases, with 10 bases sitting between them. Germline values: CDR1 SGHRS, CDR2 YFSETQ. The CDR3 is made up of 13 amino acids. CDR3 amino acids: CASSITADYGYTF. Here the CDR3 DNA reads TGCGCCAGCAGCATAACAGCGGACTATGGCTACACCTTC.